This T cell receptor (beta chain) is drawn from a study of siplizumab effects on memory and regulatory T cells (dated by TCRdb to about 2019). Concerning the study at large: The effect of the anti-CD2 antibody siplizumab on alloreactive T-cell subsets was examined in allogeneic mixed lymphocyte reactions constructed from human PBMCs. Broad study findings and their caveats: The cumulative frequency of alloreactive sequences that could be traced back to unstimulated CD4+ memory T cells was significantly reduced by siplizumab. Because sequences at frequencies below about 10^-5 were poorly captured, only a minor fraction of alloreactive clones could be mapped back to unstimulated subsets. About 80-96% of proliferating CD4+ or CD8+ clones could not be given a naive or memory phenotype. No functional confirmation was obtained for the suppressive function of proliferating Tregs from siplizumab cultures. Among mappable alloreactive CD4+ clones, an average Treg-derived fraction of roughly 70% was observed with siplizumab, compared with around 28% in control reactions. Unstimulated naive T cells appeared more diverse than memory T cells, and naive cells seemed to contribute substantially to the alloresponse.

As to this clone: Its antigen remains unidentified. There are no base qualities to consult, and no much larger clone falls within one base.

Unstimulated CD4+ memory cells were also sequenced in three donor pairs, together with CD4+ naive, CD8+ TEMRA, CD8+ naive and CD8+ effector memory subsets. Sorted unstimulated T cells and proliferating T cells recovered from mixed lymphocyte reactions underwent TCRbeta CDR3 sequencing. Fresh whole blood from approximately ten HLA-typed healthy donors was used to isolate PBMCs. V is clipped by 2 bases and J by 5 bases, and the sequence between their germline boundaries is 11 bases long. The germline V gene encodes CDR1 SGHVS and CDR2 FQNEAQ. Reading from cysteine to phenylalanine, the CDR3 counts 14 amino acids. The kept DNA is CDR3 alone, 42 bases in frame from the first base. The receptor library was made with the immunoSEQ multiplex PCR assay. Some 100,000 TCR templates per sample were assayed by the deep sequencing platform. Genomic DNA extracted from sorted T cells was used for TCRbeta CDR3 sequencing. Under the source paper's analysis protocol: The R programming language was used for clonal analysis of TCRbeta CDR3 data. Unstimulated samples were compared with post-reaction CFSE-low samples to define alloreactive CD4+ and CD8+ clones. Alloreactive CD4+ clones were assigned to regulatory or non-regulatory origin by matching sequences to sorted unstimulated Treg and non-Treg repertoires. TCRdb obtained this table from immuneACCESS and retained in-frame rearrangements with V and J assigned. These tables miss some clones; where compared with another copy, unresolved V genes account for less than half of the shortfall, and the remainder is unexplained. For V, J and clone size, that table is used; D and trimming come from the DNA. The sample table contains 50,000 or so clones; only one count was recorded for more than 75% of them. Of the sample, approximately 0.3% falls within the top ten clones.

The sequence is built from TRBV7-8 and TRBJ2-3; TRBD1 is perhaps the D gene, given 5 matching bases. The sequence was obtained from a human donor in good health. The sample comprised naive CD8+ T cells sorted from blood. What this sample's cell subset or site label stands for: unstimulated naive T cells. The nucleotide sequence is given as TGTGCCAGCAGCTTACCAGCCAGGGAAGATACGCAGTATTTT. This is translated as CASSLPAREDTQYF.